The entry below gives a single TCR beta chain sequence along with its context. Its antigen is unknown. These data come from a study of T cells expressing NK-cell markers. Study overall: One of the eight sequenced donors was seronegative, whereas the other seven were HCMV-seropositive. Regarding the study as a whole: Whether the expanded NKG2C+ T cell clones recognized HCMV remained unclear.

Libraries used 5'RACE template switching adding universal primer site and UMIs. Following a re-call of the 5' RACE reads, TCRdb has one entry per CDR3 protein and lacks DNA. The table for this sample gives about 370,000 distinct CDR3 sequences. This CDR3 spans 15 amino acids. CDR1 SGHRS and CDR2 YFSETQ come from the germline V gene. This receptor was taken from a woman aged 50 to 65 in good health. The chain links TRBV5-1 to TRBJ1-6. The specimen sequenced was blood T cells: a sorted CD56 or NKG2C T cell subset, CD4+ or CD8+ T cells, or bulk PBMC T cells (not recorded which). CDR3 amino acids: CASSFSGLENSPLHF.